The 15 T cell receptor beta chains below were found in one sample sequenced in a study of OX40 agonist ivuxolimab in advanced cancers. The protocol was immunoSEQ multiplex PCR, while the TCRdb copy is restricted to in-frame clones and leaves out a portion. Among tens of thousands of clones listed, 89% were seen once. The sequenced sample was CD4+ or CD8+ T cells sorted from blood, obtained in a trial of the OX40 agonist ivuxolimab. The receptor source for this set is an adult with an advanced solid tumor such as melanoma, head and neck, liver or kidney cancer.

The CDR3 is CASSLDGRVEKLFF. DNA of the CDR3: TGTGCCAGCAGCTTGGACGGACGGGTTGAAAAACTGTTTTTT. The rearrangement links TRBV5-4 to TRBJ1-4; the D is unclear. The CDR3 spans 14 residues. V was clipped by 0 bases and J by 7 bases, with 10 bases between them. The germline CDR1 and CDR2 sequences are SGHNT and YYREEE (reference sequence).

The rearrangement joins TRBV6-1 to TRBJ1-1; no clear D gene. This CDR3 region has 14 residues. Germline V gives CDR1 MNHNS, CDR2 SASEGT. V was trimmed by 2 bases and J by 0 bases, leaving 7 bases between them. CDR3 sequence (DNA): TGTGCCAGCAGTGAAAATTTCGTGAACACTGAAGCTTTCTTT. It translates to CASSENFVNTEAFF.

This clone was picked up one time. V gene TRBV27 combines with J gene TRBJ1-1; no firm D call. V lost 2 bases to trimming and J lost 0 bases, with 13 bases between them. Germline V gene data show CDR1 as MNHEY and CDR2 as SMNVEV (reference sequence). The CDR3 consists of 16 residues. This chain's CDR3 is CASSLRWRKLNTEAFF. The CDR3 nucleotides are TGTGCCAGCAGTTTAAGATGGAGGAAACTGAACACTGAAGCTTTCTTT.

In DNA, the CDR3 is TGTGCCAGCAGCCTCCTAGCGGGAGGTCCCCAAGAGACCCAGTACTTC. Encoded protein: CASSLLAGGPQETQYF. This chain links TRBV5-4 with TRBJ2-5; 11 bases are shared with TRBD2. The V gene's germline CDR1 is SGHNT and CDR2 YYREEE (reference sequence). J gave up 1 base and V 4 bases, and 6 bases lay outside the gene matches. This CDR3 region has 16 residues.

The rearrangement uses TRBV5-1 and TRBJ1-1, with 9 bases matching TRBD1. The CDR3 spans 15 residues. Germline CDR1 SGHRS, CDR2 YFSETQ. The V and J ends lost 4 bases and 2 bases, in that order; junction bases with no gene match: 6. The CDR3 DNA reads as TGCGCCAGCAGCCCCCAGGGACAGGGAAACACTGAAGCTTTCTTT. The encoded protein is CASSPQGQGNTEAFF.

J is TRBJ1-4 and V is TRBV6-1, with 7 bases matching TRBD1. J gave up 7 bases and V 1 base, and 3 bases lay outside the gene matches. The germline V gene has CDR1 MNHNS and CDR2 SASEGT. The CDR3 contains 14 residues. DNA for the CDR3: TGTGCCAGCAGTGAAGTGGCAGGGGGTGAAAAACTGTTTTTT. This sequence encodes CASSEVAGGEKLFF.

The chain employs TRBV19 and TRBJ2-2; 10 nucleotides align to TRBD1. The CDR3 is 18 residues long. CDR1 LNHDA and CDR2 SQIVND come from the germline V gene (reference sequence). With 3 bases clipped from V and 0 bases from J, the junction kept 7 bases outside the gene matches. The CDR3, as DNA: TGTGCCAGTAGTATCGGCCCGGGACAGGGGACGAACACCGGGGAGCTGTTTTTT. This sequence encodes CASSIGPGQGTNTGELFF.

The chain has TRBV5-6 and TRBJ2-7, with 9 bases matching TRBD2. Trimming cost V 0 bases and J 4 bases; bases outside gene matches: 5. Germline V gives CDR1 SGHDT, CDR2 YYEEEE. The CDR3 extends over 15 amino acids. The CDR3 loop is CASSLALAGKYEQYF. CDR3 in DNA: TGTGCCAGCAGCTTGGCCCTAGCGGGGAAATACGAGCAGTACTTC.

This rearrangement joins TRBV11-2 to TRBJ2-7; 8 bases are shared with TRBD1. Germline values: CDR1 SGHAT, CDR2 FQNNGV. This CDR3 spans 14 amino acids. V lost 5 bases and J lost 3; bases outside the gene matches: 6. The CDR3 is CASSLAGQGYEQYF. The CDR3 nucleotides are TGTGCCAGCAGCCTAGCAGGACAGGGCTACGAGCAGTACTTC.

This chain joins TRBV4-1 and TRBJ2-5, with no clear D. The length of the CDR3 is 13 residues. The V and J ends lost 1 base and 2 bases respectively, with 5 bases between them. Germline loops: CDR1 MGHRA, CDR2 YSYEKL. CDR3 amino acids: CASSQGRQETQYF. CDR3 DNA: TGCGCCAGCAGCCAAGGCAGGCAAGAGACCCAGTACTTC.

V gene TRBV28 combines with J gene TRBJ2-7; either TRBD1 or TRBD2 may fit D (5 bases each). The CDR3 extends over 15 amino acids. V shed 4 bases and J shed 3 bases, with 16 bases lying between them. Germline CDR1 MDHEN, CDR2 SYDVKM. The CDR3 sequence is CASSSAPPRGYEQYF. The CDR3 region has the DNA TGTGCCAGCAGTTCAGCCCCACCGAGGGGCTACGAGCAGTACTTC.

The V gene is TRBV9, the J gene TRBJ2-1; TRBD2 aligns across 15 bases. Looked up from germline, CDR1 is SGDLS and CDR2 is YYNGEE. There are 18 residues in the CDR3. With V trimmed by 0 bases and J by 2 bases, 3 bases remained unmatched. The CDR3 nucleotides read TGTGCCAGCAGCGTAGATCGGACTAGCGGGAGGGCCTACAATGAGCAGTTCTTC. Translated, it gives CASSVDRTSGRAYNEQFF.

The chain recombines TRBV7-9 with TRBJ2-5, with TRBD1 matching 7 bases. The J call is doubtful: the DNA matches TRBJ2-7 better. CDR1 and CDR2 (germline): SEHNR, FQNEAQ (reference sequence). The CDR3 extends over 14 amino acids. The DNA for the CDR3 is TGTGCCAGCAGCGCCCGACAGGGACACTACGAGCAGTACTTC. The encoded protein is CASSARQGHYEQYF.

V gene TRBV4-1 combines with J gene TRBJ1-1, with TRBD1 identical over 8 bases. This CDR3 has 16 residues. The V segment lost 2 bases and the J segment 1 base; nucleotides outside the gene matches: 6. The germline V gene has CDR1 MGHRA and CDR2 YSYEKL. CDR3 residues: CASSQYWGQENTEAFF. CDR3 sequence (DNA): TGCGCCAGCAGCCAATATTGGGGACAGGAGAACACTGAAGCTTTCTTT.

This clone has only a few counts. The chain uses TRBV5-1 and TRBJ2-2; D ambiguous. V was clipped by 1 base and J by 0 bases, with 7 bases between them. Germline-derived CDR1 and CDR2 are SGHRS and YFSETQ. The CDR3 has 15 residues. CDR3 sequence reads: CASSLFTSNTGELFF. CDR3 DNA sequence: TGCGCCAGCAGCTTGTTTACCTCGAACACCGGGGAGCTGTTTTTT. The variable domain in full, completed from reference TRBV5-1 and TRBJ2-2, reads KAGVTQTPRYLIKTRGQQVTLSCSPISGHRSVSWYQQTPGQGLQFLFEYFSETQRNKGNFPGRFSGRQFSNSRSEMNVSTLELGDSALYLCASSLFTSNTGELFFGEGSRLTVL.